This T cell receptor (beta chain) was captured by sequencing in a study of blood T cell repertoires in COVID-19. Study in general: PBMCs, B-cell-depleted T cells, or T cells were the source of the cDNA or gDNA that made up the material.

Germline lookup yields CDR1 MNHEY and CDR2 SVGAGI. Trimming shortened V by 0 bases and J by 7 bases, and 18 bases separated the two germline ends. The CDR3 is 16 amino acids. Using immunoSEQ multiplex PCR, the repertoire was profiled, and TCRdb retains in-frame clones only, with some absent. The sample yields hundreds of thousands of clones, approximately 77% seen once. This chain uses TRBV6-5 with TRBJ1-2, with D hard to call. Input material: peripheral blood. The receptor was derived from a woman of 80 years or more with acute or convalescent COVID-19. CDR3 amino acids: CASSYSRQVPSGGYTF. The CDR3 DNA reads as TGTGCCAGCAGTTACTCTCGGCAGGTACCTTCCGGTGGCTACACCTTC.